Listed below are T cell receptor beta chains from one sample, sequenced in a study of cytotoxic CD8 clonotypes in ibrutinib-treated CLL. Assay used: immunoSEQ multiplex PCR; TCRdb lists only in-frame clones, some missing. Among about 140,000 clones listed, 60% to 80% were seen once. The sample consisted of PBMCs, taken after 12 months of ibrutinib treatment. The origin of the receptors is a human donor with chronic lymphocytic leukemia. Each CDR3 is given with its conserved first and last residue. A D gene is named only where the DNA matches it firmly. Clone sizes are given selectively: once, few, many, or a class where the clone is expanded.

V gene	D gene	clone size	J gene	CDR3 protein	CDR3 DNA
TRBV2	TRBD2	.	TRBJ2-1	CASRVAGGSYNEQFF	TGTGCCAGCAGAGTAGCGGGAGGCTCCTACAATGAGCAGTTCTTC
TRBV5-1	.	.	TRBJ2-3	CASSPNGGPTDTQYF	TGCGCCAGCAGCCCGAACGGGGGGCCGACGGATACGCAGTATTTT
TRBV27	.	.	TRBJ2-5	CASRPYQETQYF	TGTGCCAGCAGGCCCTATCAAGAGACCCAGTACTTC
TRBV7-2	TRBD2	.	TRBJ2-5	CASRTLRASGPTGETQYF	TGTGCCAGCAGGACCTTAAGAGCTAGCGGTCCCACGGGAGAGACCCAGTACTTC
TRBV6-5	.	.	TRBJ2-3	CASRRGGITDTQYF	TGTGCCAGCAGAAGGGGGGGAATCACAGATACGCAGTATTTT
TRBV27	TRBD1	.	TRBJ1-2	CASSRRQGFSYGYTF	TGTGCCAGCAGTCGAAGACAGGGATTTAGCTATGGCTACACCTTC
TRBV28	.	.	TRBJ1-6	CASTPPGPLNSPLHF	TGTGCCAGCACCCCCCCGGGTCCTCTTAATTCACCCCTCCACTTT
TRBV7-2	TRBD1	.	TRBJ2-7	CASSLASGSGGVFYEQYF	TGTGCCAGCAGCTTAGCGTCGGGGTCAGGGGGCGTTTTCTACGAGCAGTACTTC
TRBV7-6	TRBD2	.	TRBJ2-2	CASSLAGTRTGELFF	TGTGCCAGCAGCTTAGCCGGGACTAGGACCGGGGAGCTGTTTTTT
TRBV5-1	.	.	TRBJ2-3	CASSLNPSPTDTQYF	TGCGCCAGCAGCTTAAACCCGTCACCCACAGATACGCAGTATTTT
TRBV2	.	.	TRBJ1-4	CASSASYRVGEKLFF	TGTGCCAGCAGTGCGTCGTACAGGGTCGGTGAAAAACTGTTTTTT
TRBV27	.	.	TRBJ2-2	CASSGLIQFSGELFF	TGTGCCAGCAGTGGACTCATACAGTTTTCGGGGGAGCTGTTTTTT
TRBV7-6	.	.	TRBJ1-4	CASSFPGATNEKLFF	TGTGCCAGCAGCTTCCCGGGGGCAACTAATGAAAAACTGTTTTTT
TRBV7-2	TRBD1	.	TRBJ1-1	CASRPVWDRRNTEAFF	TGTGCCAGCAGACCTGTTTGGGACAGGAGGAACACTGAAGCTTTCTTT
TRBV7-8	.	.	TRBJ2-5	CASSLRGRQETQYF	TGTGCCAGCAGCTTAAGGGGGAGGCAAGAGACCCAGTACTTC
TRBV5-6	TRBD1	.	TRBJ2-7	CASSLGTGSSYEQYF	TGTGCCAGCAGCTTAGGGACAGGGAGCTCCTACGAGCAGTACTTC
TRBV4-2	.	.	TRBJ2-3	CASSQGGAADTQYF	TGTGCCAGCAGCCAAGGGGGAGCCGCAGATACGCAGTATTTT
TRBV19	TRBD1	.	TRBJ1-2	CASSTGQLNYGYTF	TGTGCCAGTAGTACGGGACAGCTTAACTATGGCTACACCTTC
TRBV19	.	.	TRBJ1-3	CASSGPSSGNTIYF	TGTGCCAGTAGCGGGCCAAGCTCTGGAAACACCATATATTTT
TRBV5-4	.	.	TRBJ2-5	CASSLGVEGKETQYF	TGTGCCAGCAGCTTGGGGGTCGAGGGAAAAGAGACCCAGTACTTC
TRBV19	.	.	TRBJ2-2	CASSKADRAGAGELFF	TGTGCCAGTAGTAAGGCGGACAGGGCGGGAGCCGGGGAGCTGTTTTTT
TRBV19	.	once	TRBJ1-1	CASTANTFTEAFF	TGTGCCAGTACGGCCAACACATTCACTGAAGCTTTCTTT
TRBV28	.	few	TRBJ2-3	CASSFQGGDTQYF	TGTGCCAGCAGTTTCCAGGGCGGGGATACGCAGTATTTT
TRBV10-3	.	.	TRBJ2-6	CAISESTGANVLTF	TGTGCCATCAGTGAGTCGACTGGGGCCAACGTCCTGACTTTC
TRBV4-2	TRBD1	.	TRBJ1-1	CASSQDSTGGNTEAFF	TGTGCCAGCAGCCAAGATTCGACAGGGGGCAACACTGAAGCTTTCTTT
TRBV28	TRBD1	.	TRBJ2-3	CASSRDRVTDTQYF	TGTGCCAGCAGCCGGGACAGAGTCACAGATACGCAGTATTTT
TRBV6-1	.	.	TRBJ1-5	CASSEHPGGNQPQHF	TGTGCCAGCAGTGAACACCCGGGGGGCAATCAGCCCCAGCATTTT
TRBV7-2	TRBD1	once	TRBJ2-7	CASSQGAIYEQYF	TGTGCCAGCAGCCAGGGGGCAATCTACGAGCAGTACTTC
TRBV27	.	.	TRBJ1-4	CASSALQGEATNEKLFF	TGTGCCAGCAGTGCCCTACAGGGAGAGGCAACTAATGAAAAACTGTTTTTT
TRBV7-9	.	.	TRBJ2-5	CASSSAWRQETQYF	TGTGCCAGCAGCTCGGCGTGGAGACAAGAGACCCAGTACTTC
TRBV7-6	TRBD2	.	TRBJ2-1	CASSLEDVWGSGSGYNEQFF	TGTGCCAGCAGCTTAGAGGACGTGTGGGGGAGCGGGAGTGGTTACAATGAGCAGTTCTTC
TRBV21-1	.	.	TRBJ1-3	CASSKERRTTSGNTIYF	TGTGCCAGCAGCAAAGAAAGAAGGACCACCTCTGGAAACACCATATATTTT
TRBV19	TRBD1	.	TRBJ1-2	CASRYRGEDYGYTF	TGTGCCAGTCGGTACAGGGGTGAAGACTATGGCTACACCTTC
TRBV30	.	few	TRBJ1-2	CAWHRGAYTF	TGTGCCTGGCACCGCGGCGCCTACACCTTC
TRBV28	.	once	TRBJ2-7	CASLGDSYEQYF	TGTGCCAGCCTGGGGGACTCCTACGAGCAGTACTTC
TRBV5-4	TRBD1	.	TRBJ2-5	CASSLYRGETQYF	TGTGCCAGCAGCTTATACAGGGGAGAGACCCAGTACTTC
TRBV4-2	.	many	TRBJ1-2	CATRMERGYTF	TGTGCCACCAGGATGGAGCGTGGCTACACCTTC
TRBV7-6	.	.	TRBJ1-1	CASSSAIPGPNTEAFF	TGTGCCAGCAGCTCAGCAATCCCGGGACCCAACACTGAAGCTTTCTTT
TRBV11-2	.	.	TRBJ1-1	CASSLMRNEAFF	TGTGCCAGCAGCTTAATGCGGAATGAAGCTTTCTTT
TRBV5-1	.	.	TRBJ2-2	CASSLDGNTGELFF	TGCGCCAGCAGCTTGGACGGGAACACCGGGGAGCTGTTTTTT
TRBV4-1	.	.	TRBJ1-5	CASSQVRGEGNQPQHF	TGCGCCAGCAGCCAAGTAAGGGGGGAGGGCAATCAGCCCCAGCATTTT
TRBV4-1	.	.	TRBJ1-1	CASSQLGGKDTEAFF	TGCGCCAGCAGCCAATTAGGGGGAAAAGACACTGAAGCTTTCTTT
TRBV7-6	.	.	TRBJ2-2	CASSFGGGRGELFF	TGTGCCAGCAGCTTTGGAGGGGGCCGAGGGGAGCTGTTTTTT
TRBV7-2	.	.	TRBJ1-2	CASSLVQLTNYGYTF	TGTGCCAGCAGCTTAGTCCAGCTCACTAACTATGGCTACACCTTC
TRBV6-5	TRBD1	.	TRBJ2-2	CASRPDRDTGELFF	TGTGCCAGCAGACCCGACAGGGACACCGGGGAGCTGTTTTTT
TRBV9	TRBD2	.	TRBJ2-1	CASSASGVSYNEQFF	TGTGCCAGCAGCGCTAGCGGGGTCTCCTACAATGAGCAGTTCTTC
TRBV18	.	.	TRBJ2-5	CASSKGSETQYF	TGTGCCAGCTCCAAGGGGTCAGAGACCCAGTACTTC